The rows below give T cell receptor beta chains drawn from one sample of a study of blood T cell repertoires in COVID-19. Assay: immunoSEQ multiplex PCR; the TCRdb copy retains only in-frame clones and omits some. This sample has 150,000 to 200,000 clones, with roughly 88% found just once. Sequencing was carried out using peripheral blood. The receptors were gathered from a man between 60 and 75 years old with acute or convalescent COVID-19. Both conserved end residues are part of each CDR3. Each record gives: J gene, D gene, clone size, V gene, CDR3 DNA, CDR3 protein. A D gene is named only where the DNA matches it firmly. Rows may omit the clone size; those that give it use once, few, many or a size class.

J gene: TRBJ1-1; D gene: .; clone size: few; V gene: TRBV14; CDR3 DNA: TGTGCCAGCAGCCTGGAGGGGAACACTGAAGCTTTCTTT; CDR3 protein: CASSLEGNTEAFF
J gene: TRBJ2-7; D gene: TRBD1; clone size: .; V gene: TRBV30; CDR3 DNA: TGTGCCTGGAGAGGACAGGGGATCTCCTACGAGCAGTACTTC; CDR3 protein: CAWRGQGISYEQYF
J gene: TRBJ2-1; D gene: TRBD2; clone size: .; V gene: TRBV10-3; CDR3 DNA: TGTGCCATCAGTGGCCGGGACAGGGGACTAGCGGGAAGGGATGAGCAGTTCTTC; CDR3 protein: CAISGRDRGLAGRDEQFF
J gene: TRBJ2-3; D gene: .; clone size: .; V gene: TRBV6-6; CDR3 DNA: TGTGCCAGCAGCCGAAGGGGTTATAGCACAGATACGCAGTATTTT; CDR3 protein: CASSRRGYSTDTQYF
J gene: TRBJ1-1; D gene: .; clone size: .; V gene: TRBV30; CDR3 DNA: TGTGCCTGGGGTAAGACAGTGAACACTGAAGCTTTCTTT; CDR3 protein: CAWGKTVNTEAFF
J gene: TRBJ2-7; D gene: TRBD1; clone size: .; V gene: TRBV18; CDR3 DNA: TGTGCCAGCTCACCGGGGACAGGGGGTTCTGTTGAGCAGTACTTC; CDR3 protein: CASSPGTGGSVEQYF
J gene: TRBJ2-7; D gene: .; clone size: .; V gene: TRBV7-9; CDR3 DNA: TGTGCCAGCAGCTTTTCACAGGGAGCAGACTACGAGCAGTACTTC; CDR3 protein: CASSFSQGADYEQYF
J gene: TRBJ2-1; D gene: .; clone size: .; V gene: TRBV4-3; CDR3 DNA: TGCGCCAGCAGCTTGGGACTTTATAATGAGCAGTTCTTC; CDR3 protein: CASSLGLYNEQFF
J gene: TRBJ1-1; D gene: TRBD1; clone size: .; V gene: TRBV28; CDR3 DNA: TGTGCCAGCACAACAGGGGCAATTGAAGCTTTCTTT; CDR3 protein: CASTTGAIEAFF
J gene: TRBJ1-1; D gene: TRBD1; clone size: .; V gene: TRBV3-1/TRBV3-2; CDR3 DNA: TGTGCCAGCAGCCAAGATCAGGGGGCGGGCACTGAAGCTTTCTTT; CDR3 protein: CASSQDQGAGTEAFF
J gene: TRBJ2-2; D gene: .; clone size: .; V gene: TRBV9; CDR3 DNA: TGTGCCAGCAGCCCCCCTGGGGGGACCGGGGAGCTGTTTTTT; CDR3 protein: CASSPPGGTGELFF
J gene: TRBJ1-3; D gene: .; clone size: .; V gene: TRBV5-8; CDR3 DNA: TGTGCCAGCAACAAAATTCCAGGAAACACCATATATTTT; CDR3 protein: CASNKIPGNTIYF
J gene: TRBJ2-3; D gene: TRBD2; clone size: .; V gene: TRBV24-1; CDR3 DNA: TGTGCCACCAGTCTGCTAGCGGGAGGCATTCCGGTCCAGTATTTT; CDR3 protein: CATSLLAGGIPVQYF
J gene: TRBJ1-1; D gene: TRBD1; clone size: .; V gene: TRBV7-8; CDR3 DNA: TGTGCCAGCAGCAATGACAGGGCGGGTACTGAAGCTTTCTTT; CDR3 protein: CASSNDRAGTEAFF
J gene: TRBJ2-2; D gene: .; clone size: once; V gene: TRBV12-5; CDR3 DNA: TGTGCTAGTGGTTTTCCTACCGGGGAGCTGTTTTTT; CDR3 protein: CASGFPTGELFF
J gene: TRBJ2-7; D gene: TRBD2; clone size: once; V gene: TRBV30; CDR3 DNA: TGTGCCTGGAGTCCCCGGCTAGCGGGCAGGTACGAGCAGTACTTC; CDR3 protein: CAWSPRLAGRYEQYF
J gene: TRBJ2-5; D gene: .; clone size: .; V gene: TRBV28; CDR3 DNA: TGTGCCAGCAGCTCAGGCGGCCGGGGTAACCAAGAGACCCAGTACTTC; CDR3 protein: CASSSGGRGNQETQYF
J gene: TRBJ2-1; D gene: .; clone size: .; V gene: TRBV28; CDR3 DNA: TGTGCCAGCAGTCAGGACAGCCACAATGAGCAGTTCTTC; CDR3 protein: CASSQDSHNEQFF
J gene: TRBJ2-7; D gene: TRBD2; clone size: .; V gene: TRBV28; CDR3 DNA: TGTGCCAGCAGTCCTCTAGCGGGATCTACCTACGAGCAGTACTTC; CDR3 protein: CASSPLAGSTYEQYF
J gene: TRBJ1-6; D gene: .; clone size: .; V gene: TRBV27; CDR3 DNA: TGTGCCAGCAGTTATGGCAGAAATTCACCCCTCCACTTT; CDR3 protein: CASSYGRNSPLHF
J gene: TRBJ2-5; D gene: TRBD1; clone size: .; V gene: TRBV5-1; CDR3 DNA: TGCGCCAGCGGGACAGGGCCGAGAGAGACCCAGTACTTC; CDR3 protein: CASGTGPRETQYF
J gene: TRBJ1-4; D gene: .; clone size: .; V gene: TRBV19; CDR3 DNA: TGTGCCAGTAGTATTTATTCCTCCCGGTCGTCTAATGAAAAACTGTTTTTT; CDR3 protein: CASSIYSSRSSNEKLFF
J gene: TRBJ2-2; D gene: .; clone size: .; V gene: TRBV6-5; CDR3 DNA: TGTGCCAGCAGGGCTTTACGCGGGGGCGCCGGGGAGCTGTTTTTT; CDR3 protein: CASRALRGGAGELFF
J gene: TRBJ2-1; D gene: .; clone size: .; V gene: TRBV18; CDR3 DNA: TGTGCCAGCTCTCCGAGCTCCTACAATGAGCAGTTCTTC; CDR3 protein: CASSPSSYNEQFF
J gene: TRBJ2-7; D gene: .; clone size: .; V gene: TRBV6-5; CDR3 DNA: TGTGCCAGCAGTTACTCGATAGGGGGAGGGCGGGAGCAGTACTTC; CDR3 protein: CASSYSIGGGREQYF
J gene: TRBJ2-2; D gene: TRBD2; clone size: few; V gene: TRBV5-1; CDR3 DNA: TGCGCCAGCAGTTCCGGGACTAGCGGGGGACCCTTCACCGGGGAGCTGTTTTTT; CDR3 protein: CASSSGTSGGPFTGELFF
J gene: TRBJ2-2; D gene: TRBD1; clone size: few; V gene: TRBV9; CDR3 DNA: TGTGCCAGCAGCGTAGCTACAGGGGTTGTAAGAACCGGGGAGCTGTTTTTT; CDR3 protein: CASSVATGVVRTGELFF
J gene: TRBJ2-3; D gene: TRBD2; clone size: few; V gene: TRBV11-3; CDR3 DNA: TGTGCCAGCAGCCCAGGGAAGCGGGAGCAGACAGATACGCAGTATTTT; CDR3 protein: CASSPGKREQTDTQYF
J gene: TRBJ2-1; D gene: TRBD2; clone size: once; V gene: TRBV4-1; CDR3 DNA: TGCGCCAGCAGCCAGTTAGCGGGCTCCTACAATGAGCAGTTCTTC; CDR3 protein: CASSQLAGSYNEQFF
J gene: TRBJ1-2; D gene: TRBD1; clone size: few; V gene: TRBV29-1; CDR3 DNA: TGCAGCGTTGAAGCGTACCGACAGGGGGCCCATGGCTACACCTTC; CDR3 protein: CSVEAYRQGAHGYTF
J gene: TRBJ2-2; D gene: .; clone size: .; V gene: TRBV7-2; CDR3 DNA: TGTGCCAGCAGCTCAACTCCGGGACAGAACACCGGGGAGCTGTTTTTT; CDR3 protein: CASSSTPGQNTGELFF
J gene: TRBJ1-2; D gene: TRBD1; clone size: .; V gene: TRBV19; CDR3 DNA: TGTGCCACCTCGTTTGCGGACAGGGCTTCTGGCTACACCTTC; CDR3 protein: CATSFADRASGYTF
J gene: TRBJ2-3; D gene: .; clone size: .; V gene: TRBV25-1; CDR3 DNA: TGTGCCAGCAGTGACGTGGGATCCCTCGGAGGTACGCAGTATTTT; CDR3 protein: CASSDVGSLGGTQYF
J gene: TRBJ1-5; D gene: .; clone size: .; V gene: TRBV7-2; CDR3 DNA: TGTGCCAGCAGCTTAGGGGGGGGGAACAATCAGCCCCAGCATTTT; CDR3 protein: CASSLGGGNNQPQHF
J gene: TRBJ1-5; D gene: .; clone size: .; V gene: TRBV2; CDR3 DNA: TGTGCCAGCAGTTCAGACTTTGGAAATCAGCCCCAGCATTTT; CDR3 protein: CASSSDFGNQPQHF
J gene: TRBJ2-3; D gene: .; clone size: .; V gene: TRBV7-9; CDR3 DNA: TGTGCCAGCAAGCGCGGCGGGACTTGGACAGATACGCAGTATTTT; CDR3 protein: CASKRGGTWTDTQYF
J gene: TRBJ2-3; D gene: TRBD2; clone size: .; V gene: TRBV5-1; CDR3 DNA: TGCGCCAGCAGGGGACTAAATACGCAGTATTTT; CDR3 protein: CASRGLNTQYF
J gene: TRBJ2-2; D gene: TRBD2; clone size: .; V gene: TRBV4-1; CDR3 DNA: TGCGCCAGCAGCCAAGATGAATCTAGCGGATACACCGGGGAGCTGTTTTTT; CDR3 protein: CASSQDESSGYTGELFF
J gene: TRBJ2-7; D gene: TRBD1; clone size: .; V gene: TRBV6-1; CDR3 DNA: TGTGCCAGCAGTGATCAGGGGGCGACGCACGAGCAGTACTTC; CDR3 protein: CASSDQGATHEQYF
J gene: TRBJ2-5; D gene: .; clone size: .; V gene: TRBV5-1; CDR3 DNA: TGCGCCAGCAGTTTACAAGAGACCCAGTACTTC; CDR3 protein: CASSLQETQYF
J gene: TRBJ2-7; D gene: TRBD1; clone size: .; V gene: TRBV5-4; CDR3 DNA: TGTGCCAGCAGCTCGCCGGGACAGGGTTACGAGCAGTACTTC; CDR3 protein: CASSSPGQGYEQYF
J gene: TRBJ2-7; D gene: .; clone size: .; V gene: TRBV7-9; CDR3 DNA: TGTGCCAGCAGCTTCGGGAGTTACGAGCAGTACTTC; CDR3 protein: CASSFGSYEQYF
J gene: TRBJ1-5; D gene: .; clone size: .; V gene: TRBV29-1; CDR3 DNA: TGCAGCGTTGAAGAACAGGGACAACAGCCCCAGCATTTT; CDR3 protein: CSVEEQGQQPQHF
J gene: TRBJ2-7; D gene: TRBD2; clone size: .; V gene: TRBV29-1; CDR3 DNA: TGCAGCGGCCGACTAGCGGGGCCCTCCTACGAGCAGTACTTC; CDR3 protein: CSGRLAGPSYEQYF
J gene: TRBJ1-1; D gene: TRBD1; clone size: few; V gene: TRBV10-3; CDR3 DNA: TGTGCCATCAGAATAGAACAGGGGCGATTAGGAGGTGAAGCTTTCTTT; CDR3 protein: CAIRIEQGRLGGEAFF
J gene: TRBJ2-7; D gene: .; clone size: .; V gene: TRBV7-6; CDR3 DNA: TGTGCCAGCAGCTTATGGCGGGCCGGTGGGTACGAGCAGTACTTC; CDR3 protein: CASSLWRAGGYEQYF
J gene: TRBJ1-3; D gene: .; clone size: .; V gene: TRBV7-9; CDR3 DNA: TGTGCCAGCGGGGCAGGCTCTGGAAACACCATATATTTT; CDR3 protein: CASGAGSGNTIYF
J gene: TRBJ2-7; D gene: .; clone size: .; V gene: TRBV9; CDR3 DNA: TGTGCCAGCAGCGTAGCCGGGTCCACCTACGAGCAGTACTTC; CDR3 protein: CASSVAGSTYEQYF
J gene: TRBJ2-3; D gene: .; clone size: .; V gene: TRBV5-6; CDR3 DNA: TGTGCCAGCAGCTTGGACTTGAGACACACAGATACGCAGTATTTT; CDR3 protein: CASSLDLRHTDTQYF
J gene: TRBJ1-5; D gene: .; clone size: .; V gene: TRBV28; CDR3 DNA: TGTGCCAGCAGGAGTGGGGCTAGCAATCAGCCCCAGCATTTT; CDR3 protein: CASRSGASNQPQHF
J gene: TRBJ2-2; D gene: .; clone size: .; V gene: TRBV5-1; CDR3 DNA: TGCGCCAGCAGCCACACGAGGGACACCGGGGAGCTGTTTTTT; CDR3 protein: CASSHTRDTGELFF
J gene: TRBJ1-6; D gene: TRBD1; clone size: .; V gene: TRBV3-1/TRBV3-2; CDR3 DNA: TGTGCCAGCAGTCAAAGCTCCGGGACAGGGGTTTCACCCCTCCACTTT; CDR3 protein: CASSQSSGTGVSPLHF
J gene: TRBJ2-7; D gene: .; clone size: .; V gene: TRBV6-5; CDR3 DNA: TGTGCCAGCAGTTCACTTTATATTGGCGAGCAGTACTTC; CDR3 protein: CASSSLYIGEQYF
J gene: TRBJ2-1; D gene: TRBD2; clone size: .; V gene: TRBV4-1; CDR3 DNA: TGCGCCAGCAGCCAGGCAACTAGCGGCCCCTTGCAGGAGCAGTTCTTC; CDR3 protein: CASSQATSGPLQEQFF
J gene: TRBJ1-6; D gene: TRBD1; clone size: once; V gene: TRBV6-5; CDR3 DNA: TGTGCCAGCAGTTACTCCGGACAGGGGGCAAGTTCACCCCTCCACTTT; CDR3 protein: CASSYSGQGASSPLHF